Shown below are 28 T cell receptor beta chains from a single sample sequenced in a study of T cell repertoires in cytomegalovirus infection. Their antigens are not known. From the reads, TCRdb called clonotypes with MiXCR, one entry per CDR3 protein. The data hold approximately 910,000 distinct CDR3 sequences, with approximately 31% observed a single time. Sequenced here: cultured CD8+ T cells from PBMCs, sampled from culture after CMV antigen stimulation. Every receptor here comes from a human donor in good health (CMV status not recorded). Some clones in this sample may be carry-over from other donors' samples.

This clonotype has a count of ten or more. The V call is TRBV7-8, the J call TRBJ2-3; tentatively, D is TRBD1 (6 bases). Trimming shortened V by 5 bases and J by 0 bases, and 15 bases separated the two germline ends. This CDR3 comprises 16 residues. Germline V gene sequence: CDR1 SGHVS, CDR2 FQNEAQ. The chain's CDR3 is CASSPSGETSTDTQYF. The CDR3 nucleotides read TGTGCCAGCAGCCCCTCAGGGGAAACTAGCACAGATACGCAGTATTTT. Full variable domain (missing parts from reference TRBV7-8 and TRBJ2-3): GAGVSQSPRYKVAKRGQDVALRCDPISGHVSLFWYQQALGQGPEFLTYFQNEAQLDKSGLPSDRFFAERPEGSVSTLKIQRTQQEDSAVYLCASSPSGETSTDTQYFGPGTRLTVL.

This clonotype was counted once. The chain uses TRBV13 and TRBJ2-4, with 7 bases aligning to TRBD1. The junction had 10 bases not matched to a gene; V was cut back by 4 bases and J by 4 bases. In germline, CDR1 is PRHDT, CDR2 FYEKMQ (reference sequence). This CDR3 is built from 16 residues. The CDR3 nucleotides are TGTGCCAGCAGCTCCCTATTGGGACAGCCTAAAAACATTCAGTACTTC. This codes for CASSSLLGQPKNIQYF.

This clonotype showed up just a few times. The V call is TRBV12-3 or TRBV12-4, the J call TRBJ2-2; possibly TRBD1 or TRBD2 for D (5 bases each). The CDR3 sequence is 14 residues long. V gave up 2 bases and J gave up 7 bases, with 11 bases separating them. CDR3 DNA: TGTGCCAGCAGTTTACACGGGGCGAGCGGGGAGCTGTTTTTT. It is translated as CASSLHGASGELFF.

In its sample, this clonotype was seen many times. This rearrangement joins TRBV7-8 to TRBJ1-1, with D perhaps matching TRBD1 (6 bases). Trimming left V 5 bases short and J 4 bases short, with 11 bases between. This CDR3 is built from 13 residues. Per germline, CDR1 SGHVS and CDR2 FQNEAQ. CDR3 sequence: CASSVRGATEAFF. Written as DNA, the CDR3 is TGTGCCAGCAGCGTCCGGGGGGCCACTGAAGCTTTCTTT.

The chain combines TRBV27 with TRBJ1-4; D is perhaps TRBD1 (6 bases). The CDR3 has 14 residues. Germline V gene sequence: CDR1 MNHEY, CDR2 SMNVEV (reference sequence). V gave up 4 bases and J gave up 8 bases, with 14 bases separating them. The CDR3 loop is CASSSYRDREKLFF. CDR3 DNA: TGTGCCAGCAGTTCCTACAGGGACCGGGAAAAACTGTTTTTT.

The genes are TRBV19 and TRBJ2-5; maybe TRBD2 (6 bases). The V gene lost 6 bases and the J gene lost 1 base, with 12 bases spanning the gap. Germline CDR1 is LNHDA and CDR2 is SQIVND (reference sequence). The CDR3 extends over 14 amino acids. DNA for the CDR3: TGTGCCAGTAGGGTGACTAGTGGCCAAGAGACCCAGTACTTC. Its translation: CASRVTSGQETQYF.

This rearrangement joins TRBV7-9 to TRBJ1-2; the D is unclear. Between the trimmed V and J ends, which lost 6 bases and 5 bases, there was a span of 16 bases. The length of the CDR3 is 14 residues. In germline, CDR1 is SEHNR, CDR2 FQNEAQ (reference sequence). In nucleotides, the CDR3 is TGTGCCAGCAGGGACCGACCAAGCTTATATGGCTACACCTTC. This gives the protein CASRDRPSLYGYTF.

In its sample, this clonotype was seen a few times. This chain connects TRBV6-5 to TRBJ1-6; 7 bases align to TRBD1. The V and J ends lost 6 bases and 8 bases, in that order; junction bases with no gene match: 7. This CDR3 spans 14 amino acids. The germline V gene encodes CDR1 MNHEY and CDR2 SVGAGI. The CDR3 protein is CASRQGQWDSPLHF. CDR3 nucleotide sequence: TGTGCCAGCAGACAGGGACAGTGGGATTCACCCCTCCACTTT.

This clonotype was recorded a few times. The rearrangement joins TRBV15 to TRBJ2-3; a weak D match, TRBD2 (5 bases). Germline values: CDR1 LNHNV, CDR2 YYDKDF (reference sequence). V was cut by 5 bases and J by 6 bases, with 12 bases left in between. This CDR3 has 13 residues. The CDR3 nucleotides read TGTGCCACCAGCCCCCGAGGAGGTGATACGCAGTATTTT. This sequence encodes CATSPRGGDTQYF.

V gene TRBV6-1 combines with J gene TRBJ1-6; no clear D. Trimming left V 4 bases short and J 8 bases short, with 12 bases between. The CDR3 is made up of 14 amino acids. Germline values: CDR1 MNHNS, CDR2 SASEGT. The CDR3 sequence is CASSGLREDSPLHF. In DNA, the CDR3 is TGTGCCAGCAGTGGCCTCCGGGAGGATTCACCCCTCCACTTT.

The rearrangement links TRBV29-1 to TRBJ1-1; 7 positions match TRBD1. The CDR3 contains 14 residues. CDR1 and CDR2 (germline): SQVTM, ANQGSEA. Trimming cost V 7 bases and J 3 bases; bases outside gene matches: 11. The CDR3 protein is CSAGPDRAYTEAFF. In DNA form, the CDR3 reads TGCAGCGCGGGTCCCGACAGGGCCTACACTGAAGCTTTCTTT.

The rearrangement joins TRBV23-1 to TRBJ2-2, with TRBD1 as a possible D gene (5 bases). TRBV23-1 is placed among ORFs of uncertain function. The V end was cut by 8 bases, the J end by 0 bases, with 19 bases between. The CDR3 runs 17 residues. The CDR3 here is CASALVMVRANTGELFF. The CDR3 DNA reads TGCGCCAGCGCTTTAGTCATGGTCAGGGCGAACACCGGGGAGCTGTTTTTT.

This clonotype appeared many times. V and J are TRBV28 and TRBJ2-7; 8 bases line up with TRBD1. With 3 bases clipped from V and 8 bases from J, the junction kept 9 bases outside the gene matches. In germline, CDR1 is MDHEN, CDR2 SYDVKM. This CDR3 has 14 residues. DNA for the CDR3: TGTGCCAGCAGTTTTACCAGGGGGCGGCCCCAGCAGTACGTC. Translated: CASSFTRGRPQQYV.

Many counts were recorded for this clonotype. The chain employs TRBV7-2 and TRBJ2-1; the D is unclear. V lost 2 bases to trimming and J lost 7 bases, with 9 bases between them. Germline loops: CDR1 SGHTA, CDR2 FQGNSA. The length of the CDR3 is 13 residues. CDR3 loop: CASSLRTVNEQFF. The CDR3 DNA sequence: TGTGCCAGCAGCTTAAGGACGGTAAATGAGCAGTTCTTC.

A few counts support this clonotype. V usage is TRBV4-3 and J usage is TRBJ2-1; 10 bases line up with TRBD1. V lost 3 bases to trimming and J lost 10 bases; unmatched junction nucleotides: 12. Germline V lookup: CDR1 LGHNA, CDR2 YSLEER. The length of the CDR3 is 16 residues. In DNA form, the CDR3 reads TGCGCCAGCAGCCACATCGTGGGACAGGGGCCACCGGAGCAGTTCTTC. Translation: CASSHIVGQGPPEQFF.

About this clonotype itself: At one end, the junction sequence differs from germline, possibly due to a read error. V usage is TRBV20-1 and J usage is TRBJ2-2; tentatively, D is TRBD1 (7 bases). Germline CDR1 DFQATT, CDR2 SNEGSKA (reference sequence). The CDR3 totals 15 residues. CDR3 nucleotide sequence: TGCAGTGCTAGAGTCCCAGGGGGAAGTGGCGGGGATCTGTTTTTT. It encodes CSARVPGGSGGDLFF.

The V gene is TRBV18, the J gene TRBJ2-1; D is tentatively TRBD1 or TRBD2 (7 bases each). Per the germline V gene, CDR1 is KGHSH and CDR2 is LQKENI. This CDR3 has 15 residues. V was clipped by 3 bases and J by 4 bases, with 13 bases between them. For the CDR3, the DNA is TGTGCCAGCTCACCCGGGGAGGGGGCGTACAATGAGCAGTTCTTC. It specifies CASSPGEGAYNEQFF.

The J gene is TRBJ1-1, the V gene TRBV2; tentatively, D is TRBD1 (6 bases). CDR3 length: 14 residues. The germline V gene encodes CDR1 SNHLY and CDR2 FYNNEI. Trimming cost V 2 bases and J 5 bases, with 12 bases left between them. CDR3 sequence: CASSERVRGTEAFF. The CDR3 nucleotides read TGTGCCAGCAGTGAAAGGGTCAGGGGAACTGAAGCTTTCTTT.

The chain recombines TRBV12-3 or TRBV12-4 with TRBJ2-3, with 7 bases that match TRBD1. Trimming took 6 bases from V and 4 from J; bases not matched to a gene: 10. This CDR3 comprises 15 residues. Written as DNA, the CDR3 is TGTGCCAGCAGCACGGAAAGGGGGCCCGCAGATACGCAGTATTTT. Encoded protein: CASSTERGPADTQYF.

This clonotype was seen repeatedly, ten times or more. The V and J genes are TRBV4-1 and TRBJ2-2, with a possible D match to TRBD1 (6 bases). From germline, CDR1 is MGHRA and CDR2 YSYEKL. The CDR3 length is 16 residues. The V and J ends lost 1 base and 2 bases respectively, with 11 bases between them. The CDR3 here is CASSQGAGDNTGELFF. The CDR3, as DNA: TGCGCCAGCAGCCAAGGGGCAGGGGATAACACCGGGGAGCTGTTTTTT.

J is TRBJ2-7 and V is TRBV6-2 or TRBV6-3; D gene unclear. Germline assignment: CDR1 MNHEY and CDR2 SVGEGT. CDR3 length equals 13 residues. Between the trimmed V and J ends, which lost 2 bases and 6 bases, there was a span of 11 bases. The CDR3 nucleotides read TGTGCCAGCAGTTACGGTACAGTTCTCGAGCAGTACTTC. Protein sequence: CASSYGTVLEQYF.

This clonotype was recorded a few times. The V and J genes are TRBV4-1 and TRBJ1-2; TRBD1 aligns across 7 bases. V shed 4 bases and J 8 bases; nucleotides not matched to a gene: 7. Germline V gene lookup returns CDR1 MGHRA and CDR2 YSYEKL. This CDR3 spans 13 amino acids. The CDR3: CASSRGTAAGYTF. CDR3 DNA: TGCGCCAGCAGCCGAGGGACAGCGGCCGGCTACACCTTC.

This chain uses TRBV5-4 with TRBJ2-1; 11 nucleotides match TRBD2. V shed 2 bases, J shed 9 bases, and the junction held 7 bases outside the gene matches. This CDR3 has 15 amino acids. Germline CDR1 SGHNT, CDR2 YYREEE (reference sequence). DNA of the CDR3: TGTGCCAGCAGCTTCGGTCTAGCGGGGGGCCCTGAGCAGTTCTTC. Translated: CASSFGLAGGPEQFF.

The rearrangement uses TRBV7-9 and TRBJ1-2; the match to TRBD1 covers 9 bases. Germline values: CDR1 SEHNR, CDR2 FQNEAQ (reference sequence). This CDR3 has 14 amino acids. V lost 6 bases and J lost 4; bases outside the gene matches: 6. The CDR3 is CASRNRQGGYGYTF. Here the CDR3 DNA reads TGTGCCAGCAGGAACAGACAGGGGGGCTATGGCTACACCTTC.

This clonotype was seen a few times. The chain links TRBV12-3 or TRBV12-4 to TRBJ2-5; D might be TRBD2 (6 bases). V was clipped by 1 base and J by 3 bases, with 9 bases between them. CDR3 length: 14 residues. CDR3 loop: CASSLERLEETQYF. The CDR3 nucleotides are TGTGCCAGCAGTTTAGAACGACTAGAAGAGACCCAGTACTTC.

In its sample, this clonotype was seen a few times. This chain uses TRBV6-2 or TRBV6-3 with TRBJ2-1; D is unclear. The V end lost 0 bases, the J end lost 1 base, and 10 bases lay between the germline ends. The length of the CDR3 is 16 residues. The germline V gene encodes CDR1 MNHEY and CDR2 SVGEGT. The CDR3 nucleotides are TGTGCCAGCAGTTACTCTAAACAGCAGTCCTACAATGAGCAGTTCTTC. Protein product: CASSYSKQQSYNEQFF.

Comment on this clonotype: A much larger clone lies a single base off, so this may be a read error. The chain is built from TRBV7-6 and TRBJ1-2; the match to TRBD1 covers 8 bases. CDR1 is SGHVS, CDR2 FNYEAQ, per germline. The CDR3 has 18 residues. The CDR3 sequence: CVSSHKTSPGGLDYGYTF. The CDR3 nucleotides read TGTGTCAGCAGCCATAAAACATCACCAGGGGGCTTGGACTATGGCTACACCTTC.

The chain couples TRBV23-1 to TRBJ1-5, with 7 nucleotides matching TRBD1. TRBV23-1 is an ORF, with its function uncertain. J lost 4 bases, V lost 4 bases, and 7 bases had no gene match. The CDR3 consists of 15 residues. The CDR3 is CASSPQGGRNQPQHF. Here the CDR3 DNA reads TGCGCCAGCAGTCCCCAGGGGGGTCGAAATCAGCCCCAGCATTTT.